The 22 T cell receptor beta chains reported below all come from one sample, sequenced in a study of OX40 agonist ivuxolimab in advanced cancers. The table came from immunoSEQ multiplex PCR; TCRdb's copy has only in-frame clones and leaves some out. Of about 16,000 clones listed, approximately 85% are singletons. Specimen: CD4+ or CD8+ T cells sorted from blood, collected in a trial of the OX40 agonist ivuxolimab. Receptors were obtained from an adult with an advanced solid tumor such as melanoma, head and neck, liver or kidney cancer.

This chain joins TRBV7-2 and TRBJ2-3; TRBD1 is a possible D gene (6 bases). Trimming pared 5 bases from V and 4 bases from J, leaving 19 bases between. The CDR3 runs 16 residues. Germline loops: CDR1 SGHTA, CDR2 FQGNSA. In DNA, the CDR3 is TGTGCCAGCAGCATCCTCCCGGGACACGTCGCAGATACGCAGTATTTT. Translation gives CASSILPGHVADTQYF.

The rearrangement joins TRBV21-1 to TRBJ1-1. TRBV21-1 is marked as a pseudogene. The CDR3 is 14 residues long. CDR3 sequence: CASAPRRKNTEAFF. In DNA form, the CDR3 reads TGTGCCAGCGCCCCCAGACGGAAGAACACTGAAGCTTTCTTT.

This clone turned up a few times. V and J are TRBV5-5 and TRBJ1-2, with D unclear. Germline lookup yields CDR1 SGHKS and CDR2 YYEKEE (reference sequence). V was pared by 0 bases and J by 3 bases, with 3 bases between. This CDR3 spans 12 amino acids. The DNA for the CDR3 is TGTGCCAGCAGCTTGGGGGACTATGGCTACACCTTC. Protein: CASSLGDYGYTF. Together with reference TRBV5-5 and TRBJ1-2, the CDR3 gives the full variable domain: DAGVTQSPTHLIKTRGQQVTLRCSPISGHKSVSWYQQVLGQGPQFIFQYYEKEERGRGNFPDRFSARQFPNYSSELNVNALLLGDSALYLCASSLGDYGYTFGSGTRLTVV.

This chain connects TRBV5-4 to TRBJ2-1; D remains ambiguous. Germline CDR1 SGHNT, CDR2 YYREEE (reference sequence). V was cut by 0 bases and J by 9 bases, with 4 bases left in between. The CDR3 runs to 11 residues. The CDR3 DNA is TGTGCCAGCAGCTTGGGAGGTGAGCAGTTCTTC. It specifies CASSLGGEQFF.

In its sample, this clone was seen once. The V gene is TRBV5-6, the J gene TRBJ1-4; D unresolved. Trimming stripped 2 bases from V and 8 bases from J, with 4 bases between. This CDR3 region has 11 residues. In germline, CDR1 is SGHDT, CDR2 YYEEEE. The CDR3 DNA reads TGTGCCAGCAGCTTCGGAGAAAAACTGTTTTTT. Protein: CASSFGEKLFF.

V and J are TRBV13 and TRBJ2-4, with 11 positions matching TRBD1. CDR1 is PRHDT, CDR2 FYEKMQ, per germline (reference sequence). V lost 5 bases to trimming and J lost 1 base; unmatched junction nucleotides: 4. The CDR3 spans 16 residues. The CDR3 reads CASSPGQGAAKNIQYF. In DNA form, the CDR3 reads TGTGCCAGCAGCCCTGGACAGGGGGCTGCCAAAAACATTCAGTACTTC.

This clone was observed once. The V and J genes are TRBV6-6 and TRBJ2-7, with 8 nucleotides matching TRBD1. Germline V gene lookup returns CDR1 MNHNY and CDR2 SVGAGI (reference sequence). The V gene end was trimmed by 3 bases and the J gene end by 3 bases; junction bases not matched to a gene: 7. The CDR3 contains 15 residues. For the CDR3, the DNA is TGTGCCAGCAGTTATCCCGACAGGGGAGACTACGAGCAGTACTTC. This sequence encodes CASSYPDRGDYEQYF.

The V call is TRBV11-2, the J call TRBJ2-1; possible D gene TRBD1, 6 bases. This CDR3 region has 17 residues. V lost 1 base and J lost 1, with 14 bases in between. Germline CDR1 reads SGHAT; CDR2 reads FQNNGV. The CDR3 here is CASSLGLGGLSYNEQFF. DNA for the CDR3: TGTGCCAGCAGCTTAGGACTTGGGGGCCTTTCCTACAATGAGCAGTTCTTC. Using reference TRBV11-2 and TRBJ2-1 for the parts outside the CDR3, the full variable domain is EAGVAQSPRYKIIEKRQSVAFWCNPISGHATLYWYQQILGQGPKLLIQFQNNGVVDDSQLPKDRFSAERLKGVDSTLKIQPAKLEDSAVYLCASSLGLGGLSYNEQFFGPGTRLTVL.

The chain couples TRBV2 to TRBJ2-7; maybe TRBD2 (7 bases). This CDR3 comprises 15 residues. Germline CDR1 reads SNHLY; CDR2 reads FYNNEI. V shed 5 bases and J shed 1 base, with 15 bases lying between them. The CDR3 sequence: CASSWGGTPSYEQYF. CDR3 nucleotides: TGTGCCAGCAGTTGGGGGGGGACACCTTCCTACGAGCAGTACTTC.

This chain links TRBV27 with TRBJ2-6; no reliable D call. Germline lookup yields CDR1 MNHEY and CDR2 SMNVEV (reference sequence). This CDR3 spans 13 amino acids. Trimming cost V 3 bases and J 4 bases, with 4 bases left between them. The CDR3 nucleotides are TGTGCCAGCAGTTTTGCCGGGGCCAACGTCCTGACTTTC. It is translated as CASSFAGANVLTF.

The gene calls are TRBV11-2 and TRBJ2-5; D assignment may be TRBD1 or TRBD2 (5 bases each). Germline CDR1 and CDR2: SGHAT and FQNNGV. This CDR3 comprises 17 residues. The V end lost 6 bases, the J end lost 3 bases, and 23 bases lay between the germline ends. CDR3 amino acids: CASRNGAWETDEETQYF. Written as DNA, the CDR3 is TGTGCCAGCAGGAACGGAGCTTGGGAGACAGACGAAGAGACCCAGTACTTC.

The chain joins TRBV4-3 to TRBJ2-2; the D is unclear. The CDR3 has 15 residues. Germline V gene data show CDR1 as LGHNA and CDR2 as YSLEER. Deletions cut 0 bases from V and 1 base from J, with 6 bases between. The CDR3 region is CASSQDRRNTGELFF. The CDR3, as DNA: TGCGCCAGCAGCCAAGACAGACGGAACACCGGGGAGCTGTTTTTT.

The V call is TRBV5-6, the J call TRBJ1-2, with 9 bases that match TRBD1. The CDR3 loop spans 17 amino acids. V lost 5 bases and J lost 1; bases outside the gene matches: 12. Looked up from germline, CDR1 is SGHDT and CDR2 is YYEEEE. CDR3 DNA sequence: TGTGCCAGCAGTTCCGGGACAGGGTGGCCGTATAACTATGGCTACACCTTC. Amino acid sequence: CASSSGTGWPYNYGYTF.

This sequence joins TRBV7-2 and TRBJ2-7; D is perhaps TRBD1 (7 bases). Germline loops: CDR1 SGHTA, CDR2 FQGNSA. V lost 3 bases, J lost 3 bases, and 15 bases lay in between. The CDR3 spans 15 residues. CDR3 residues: CASSLLEGANYEQYF. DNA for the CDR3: TGTGCCAGCAGCTTGTTGGAGGGGGCAAACTACGAGCAGTACTTC.

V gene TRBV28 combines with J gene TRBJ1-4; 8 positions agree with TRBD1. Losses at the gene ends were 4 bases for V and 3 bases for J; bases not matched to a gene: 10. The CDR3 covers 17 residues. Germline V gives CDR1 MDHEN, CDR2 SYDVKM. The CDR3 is CASSSRPGTGSNEKLFF. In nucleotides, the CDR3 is TGTGCCAGCAGTTCTAGGCCTGGGACAGGCTCTAATGAAAAACTGTTTTTT. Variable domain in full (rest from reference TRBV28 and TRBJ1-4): DVKVTQSSRYLVKRTGEKVFLECVQDMDHENMFWYRQDPGLGLRLIYFSYDVKMKEKGDIPEGYSVSREKKERFSLILESASTNQTSMYLCASSSRPGTGSNEKLFFGSGTQLSVL.

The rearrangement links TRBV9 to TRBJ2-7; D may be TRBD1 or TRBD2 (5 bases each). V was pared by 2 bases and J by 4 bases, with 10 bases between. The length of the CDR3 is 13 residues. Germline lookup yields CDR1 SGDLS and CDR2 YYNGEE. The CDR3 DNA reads TGTGCCAGCAGCGTTGGGACGGAGTACGAGCAGTACTTC. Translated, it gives CASSVGTEYEQYF.

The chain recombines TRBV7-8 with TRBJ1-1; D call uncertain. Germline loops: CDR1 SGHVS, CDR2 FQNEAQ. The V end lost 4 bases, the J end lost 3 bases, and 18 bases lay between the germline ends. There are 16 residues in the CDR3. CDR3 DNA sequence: TGTGCCAGCAGCTCCGGGCCCTTTCTACGGGACACTGAAGCTTTCTTT. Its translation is CASSSGPFLRDTEAFF.

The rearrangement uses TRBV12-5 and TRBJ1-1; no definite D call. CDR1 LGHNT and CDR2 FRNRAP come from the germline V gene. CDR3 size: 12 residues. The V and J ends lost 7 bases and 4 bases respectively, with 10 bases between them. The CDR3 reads CASVEGGTEAFF. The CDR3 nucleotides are TGTGCTAGTGTTGAGGGTGGCACTGAAGCTTTCTTT.

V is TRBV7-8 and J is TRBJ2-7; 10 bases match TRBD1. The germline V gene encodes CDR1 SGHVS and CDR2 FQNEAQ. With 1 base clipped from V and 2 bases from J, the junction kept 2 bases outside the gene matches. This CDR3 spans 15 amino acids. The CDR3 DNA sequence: TGTGCCAGCAGCTTAGAGGACAGGGGGGCCTACGAGCAGTACTTC. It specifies CASSLEDRGAYEQYF.

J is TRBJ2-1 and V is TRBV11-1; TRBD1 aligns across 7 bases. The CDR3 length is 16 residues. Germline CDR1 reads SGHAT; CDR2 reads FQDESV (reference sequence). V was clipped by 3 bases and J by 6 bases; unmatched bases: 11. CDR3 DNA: TGTGCCAGCAGCTTTTACGACAGGGCGCCCGTCAATGAGCAGTTCTTC. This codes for CASSFYDRAPVNEQFF.

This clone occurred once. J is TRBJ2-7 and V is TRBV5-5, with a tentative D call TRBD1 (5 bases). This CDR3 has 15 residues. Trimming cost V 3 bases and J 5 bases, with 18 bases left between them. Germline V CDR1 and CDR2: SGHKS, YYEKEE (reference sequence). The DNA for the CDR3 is TGTGCCAGCAGCTGGCAGAGGACAACCTACGACGAGCAGTACTTC. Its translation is CASSWQRTTYDEQYF.

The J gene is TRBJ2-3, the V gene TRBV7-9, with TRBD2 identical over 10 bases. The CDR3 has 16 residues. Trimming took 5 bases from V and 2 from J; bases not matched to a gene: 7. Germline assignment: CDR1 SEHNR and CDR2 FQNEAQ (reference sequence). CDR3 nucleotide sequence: TGTGCCAGCAGCGTCGGGACTAGCGCGATCACAGATACGCAGTATTTT. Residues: CASSVGTSAITDTQYF.